The 29 T cell receptor beta chains in this list originate from one sample, sequenced in a study of cytomegalovirus exposure and HLA in healthy donors. Use of 60 Vbeta and 13 Jbeta primers characterized the PCR. Profiled with immunoSEQ multiplex PCR; TCRdb holds only in-frame clones, not every one. The sample holds fewer than 80,000 clones, roughly 69% seen once. The sample consisted of PBMCs. The receptors here all came from a woman between 50 and 59 years old in good health and CMV-seropositive.

Note on this clone: This is likely a read error, given that the CDR3 carries no conserved phenylalanine or tryptophan at its end. The DNA is omitted, as the CDR3 cannot be located on it reliably, and the CDR3 follows TCRdb's listing. V is TRBV6-1 and J is TRBJ1-1; the DNA was not compared with TRBD1, the D call given in the table. CDR1 is MNHNS and CDR2 is SASEGT in the germline V gene. The CDR3 numbers 9 amino acids, ends counted. CDR3 region: CASSEGQIN.

This chain uses TRBV9 with TRBJ1-5; 9 bases line up with TRBD1. V trimming: 7 bases; J trimming: 5 bases; junction bases outside the gene matches: 7. CDR1 and CDR2 from the germline V gene are SGDLS and YYNGEE. The CDR3 length is 14 residues. CDR3 coding DNA: TGTGCCAGCTCCACAGGGGGCCTCGATCAGCCCCAGCATTTT. Protein sequence: CASSTGGLDQPQHF. Together with reference TRBV9 and TRBJ1-5, the CDR3 gives the full variable domain: DSGVTQTPKHLITATGQRVTLRCSPRSGDLSVYWYQQSLDQGLQFLIQYYNGEERAKGNILERFSAQQFPDLHSELNLSSLELGDSALYFCASSTGGLDQPQHFGDGTRLSIL.

The CDR3 coding sequence is TGTGCCAGCAGTTTTCGGGGGGGAGATCAGCCCCAGCATTTT. Translation: CASSFRGGDQPQHF. V gene TRBV27 combines with J gene TRBJ1-5, with D possibly matching TRBD1 (5 bases). Germline loops: CDR1 MNHEY, CDR2 SMNVEV (reference sequence). The length of the CDR3 is 14 residues. The V and J ends lost 3 bases and 5 bases respectively, with 11 bases between them.

CDR3 in amino acids: CASSLILREETQYF. CDR3 nucleotides: TGTGCCAGCAGCTTAATCTTGAGGGAAGAGACCCAGTACTTC. The chain uses TRBV11-1 and TRBJ2-5, with D perhaps matching TRBD2 (5 bases). The CDR3 is 14 residues long. V was trimmed by 2 bases and J by 3 bases, leaving 10 bases between them. From germline, CDR1 is SGHAT and CDR2 FQDESV (reference sequence).

The chain uses TRBV9 and TRBJ2-2; D is uncertain. Per the germline V gene, CDR1 is SGDLS and CDR2 is YYNGEE. This CDR3 contains 13 residues. Trimming stripped 2 bases from V and 11 bases from J, with 13 bases between. Here the CDR3 DNA reads TGTGCCAGCAGCGTTTCCGGGTCCGACGAGCTGTTTTTT. Protein product: CASSVSGSDELFF. Based on the CDR3 plus reference TRBV9 and TRBJ2-2, the full variable domain is DSGVTQTPKHLITATGQRVTLRCSPRSGDLSVYWYQQSLDQGLQFLIQYYNGEERAKGNILERFSAQQFPDLHSELNLSSLELGDSALYFCASSVSGSDELFFGEGSRLTVL.

The CDR3 region is CSVENPTGVGYTF. Here the CDR3 DNA reads TGCAGCGTTGAGAACCCGACAGGGGTCGGCTACACCTTC. The chain carries TRBV29-1 and TRBJ1-2, with 8 bases that match TRBD1. The germline CDR1 and CDR2 sequences are SQVTM and ANQGSEA. CDR3 size: 13 residues. J was trimmed by 8 bases and V by 3 bases; bases with no gene match: 8.

The rearrangement uses TRBV18 and TRBJ1-4; 11 positions agree with TRBD1. V lost 2 bases, J lost 0 bases, and 11 bases stayed unmatched. CDR3 size: 20 residues. Germline assignment: CDR1 KGHSH and CDR2 LQKENI. This CDR3 is CASSPSRTGGAGATNEKLFF. DNA for the CDR3: TGTGCCAGCTCACCATCTCGGACAGGGGGCGCCGGGGCAACTAATGAAAAACTGTTTTTT.

The chain carries TRBV11-2 and TRBJ2-4; possible D gene TRBD1, 5 bases. The CDR3 totals 14 residues. V was pared by 6 bases and J by 5 bases, with 14 bases between. Germline CDR1 is SGHAT and CDR2 is FQNNGV. The CDR3 is CASRRISQENIQYF. CDR3 in DNA: TGTGCCAGCAGACGGATTTCACAGGAAAACATTCAGTACTTC.

V usage is TRBV4-1 and J usage is TRBJ2-1; TRBD2 matches 12 bases. The CDR3 loop spans 21 amino acids. J lost 4 bases, V lost 4 bases, and 20 bases had no gene match. Germline V CDR1 and CDR2: MGHRA, YSYEKL. The CDR3 loop reads CASSPDRLAGGEGGPYNEQFF. In DNA form, the CDR3 reads TGCGCCAGCAGCCCAGACAGGCTAGCGGGGGGGGAGGGGGGCCCTTACAATGAGCAGTTCTTC.

V gene TRBV28 combines with J gene TRBJ1-2; D gene ambiguous. V lost 4 bases and J 3 bases, leaving 6 bases between the germline ends. Germline lookup yields CDR1 MDHEN and CDR2 SYDVKM. This CDR3 is 12 amino acids long. The CDR3 coding sequence is TGTGCCAGCAGTTACGGGGACTATGGCTACACCTTC. This translates into CASSYGDYGYTF.

A single count supports this clone. This rearrangement joins TRBV28 to TRBJ2-5; 9 nucleotides match TRBD2. The CDR3 extends over 15 amino acids. Germline CDR1 MDHEN, CDR2 SYDVKM. V trimming: 3 bases; J trimming: 2 bases; junction bases outside the gene matches: 4. The CDR3 loop is CASSLRGGWQETQYF. As DNA, the CDR3 is TGTGCCAGCAGTTTGCGGGGGGGGTGGCAAGAGACCCAGTACTTC.

The V call is TRBV5-1, the J call TRBJ1-2, with D perhaps TRBD1 (6 bases). In germline, CDR1 is SGHRS, CDR2 YFSETQ. The V end was cut by 3 bases, the J end by 4 bases, with 10 bases between. CDR3 size: 13 residues. The CDR3 DNA follows: TGCGCCAGCAGCTCCACAGGGATCTATGGCTACACCTTC. As protein: CASSSTGIYGYTF.

This chain uses TRBV13 with TRBJ1-6; the D gene is possibly TRBD1 (5 bases). The V end was cut by 4 bases, the J end by 5 bases, with 12 bases between. The CDR3 is 15 residues long. Germline V gene lookup returns CDR1 PRHDT and CDR2 FYEKMQ (reference sequence). The CDR3 here is CASSSSGLDNSPLHF. The CDR3 region has the DNA TGTGCCAGCAGCTCGTCAGGGCTCGATAATTCACCCCTCCACTTT. Together with reference TRBV13 and TRBJ1-6, the CDR3 gives the full variable domain: AAGVIQSPRHLIKEKRETATLKCYPIPRHDTVYWYQQGPGQDPQFLISFYEKMQSDKGSIPDRFSAQQFSDYHSELNMSSLELGDSALYFCASSSSGLDNSPLHFGNGTRLTVT.

The chain couples TRBV2 to TRBJ1-2, with D hard to call. CDR1 and CDR2 (germline): SNHLY, FYNNEI. The CDR3 consists of 14 residues. V lost 2 bases and J lost 2, with 9 bases in between. Here the CDR3 DNA reads TGTGCCAGCAGTGAATTGCTAGACAACTATGGCTACACCTTC. This translates into CASSELLDNYGYTF.

The chain carries TRBV5-1 and TRBJ2-1; D perhaps matches TRBD2 (5 bases). Germline loops: CDR1 SGHRS, CDR2 YFSETQ. Trimming stripped 2 bases from V and 0 bases from J, with 9 bases between. There are 15 residues in the CDR3. Here the CDR3 DNA reads TGCGCCAGCAGCTTACAAGGGAGCTCCTACAATGAGCAGTTCTTC. Translating it yields CASSLQGSSYNEQFF.

The chain combines TRBV18 with TRBJ2-1; 10 bases fit TRBD1. Trimming at V came to 3 bases and at J to 5 bases, leaving 4 bases not matched to a gene. This CDR3 is 15 amino acids long. CDR1 and CDR2 (germline): KGHSH, LQKENI. The CDR3: CASSPSGTGDNEQFF. CDR3 bases: TGTGCCAGCTCACCCTCCGGGACAGGGGACAATGAGCAGTTCTTC.

The chain links TRBV6-5 to TRBJ1-1; 7 bases align to TRBD1. The CDR3 consists of 12 residues. In germline, CDR1 is MNHEY, CDR2 SVGAGI. V lost 6 bases to trimming and J lost 11 bases; unmatched junction nucleotides: 9. CDR3 DNA sequence: TGTGCCAGCAGATCGGCCGTACAGGGGGCTTTCTTT. Amino acids: CASRSAVQGAFF.

CDR3 in DNA: TGTGCCAGCAGCGTAGTTCGAAGTAACTCCTTTTCCTACGAGCAGTACTTC. Its protein is CASSVVRSNSFSYEQYF. The chain combines TRBV9 with TRBJ2-7; D is unclear. There are 17 residues in the CDR3. Germline CDR1 is SGDLS and CDR2 is YYNGEE. Trimming cost V 0 bases and J 1 base, with 17 bases left between them.

V gene TRBV19 combines with J gene TRBJ2-1; D uncertain. Germline CDR1 is LNHDA and CDR2 is SQIVND (reference sequence). With 7 bases removed from V and 13 bases from J, the gap between germline ends came to 14 bases. The CDR3 length is 11 residues. CDR3 sequence (DNA): TGTGCCAGTACGACAAGTACCTCCCAGTTCTTC. This sequence encodes CASTTSTSQFF.

This chain links TRBV9 with TRBJ1-2; tentative D call: TRBD1 (6 bases). This CDR3 has 15 residues. Trimming removed 2 bases at V and 3 bases at J, with 14 bases between. From germline, CDR1 is SGDLS and CDR2 YYNGEE. CDR3 sequence (DNA): TGTGCCAGCAGCGTTTCAGCGGGGGCGGACTATGGCTACACCTTC. This encodes CASSVSAGADYGYTF. Complete variable domain (other parts from reference TRBV9 and TRBJ1-2): DSGVTQTPKHLITATGQRVTLRCSPRSGDLSVYWYQQSLDQGLQFLIQYYNGEERAKGNILERFSAQQFPDLHSELNLSSLELGDSALYFCASSVSAGADYGYTFGSGTRLTVV.

The rearrangement links TRBV18 to TRBJ1-2; unclear D gene. Per the germline V gene, CDR1 is KGHSH and CDR2 is LQKENI. Trimming stripped 1 base from V and 4 bases from J, with 10 bases between. The CDR3 covers 14 residues. CDR3 in DNA: TGTGCCAGCTCACCACGTCCCCTCCTCTATGGCTACACCTTC. Translation: CASSPRPLLYGYTF.

CDR3 amino acids: CASDLGQEGWTEQFF. The CDR3 DNA sequence: TGTGCCAGCGATCTCGGCCAGGAGGGATGGACTGAGCAGTTCTTC. J is TRBJ2-1 and V is TRBV6-6; D possibly corresponds to TRBD2 (6 bases). With 8 bases removed from V and 9 bases from J, the gap between germline ends came to 23 bases. From germline, CDR1 is MNHNY and CDR2 SVGAGI (reference sequence). The length of the CDR3 is 15 residues.

This clone turned up a few times. The chain recombines TRBV6-1 with TRBJ1-2, with TRBD1 matching over 8 bases. V was clipped by 6 bases and J by 2 bases; unmatched bases: 8. Germline CDR1 MNHNS, CDR2 SASEGT. CDR3 length: 15 amino acids. The CDR3 DNA sequence: TGTGCCAGCAGCTTAGACAGGGGTTCGAACTATGGCTACACCTTC. As protein: CASSLDRGSNYGYTF.

The rearrangement uses TRBV11-2 and TRBJ1-2; 8 bases fit TRBD1. CDR1 SGHAT and CDR2 FQNNGV come from the germline V gene. CDR3 length equals 14 residues. Germline trimming cut 0 bases from V and 14 bases from J; bases unmatched to any gene: 11. For the CDR3, the DNA is TGTGCCAGCAGCTTAGAGTCTGCCGACAGGGGTAGAACCTTC. Its protein is CASSLESADRGRTF.

This chain links TRBV19 with TRBJ1-5; weak D call: TRBD1 (5 bases). Trimming cost V 9 bases and J 6 bases, with 24 bases left between them. Germline V gene lookup returns CDR1 LNHDA and CDR2 SQIVND (reference sequence). The CDR3 consists of 16 residues. The CDR3 DNA reads TGTGCCAGCCTTACGGCGGGGACGGCGCGCGCTCAGCCCCAGCATTTT. Amino acids: CASLTAGTARAQPQHF.

This chain uses TRBV28 with TRBJ1-2; no clear D. CDR3 length equals 12 residues. Germline CDR1 is MDHEN and CDR2 is SYDVKM. V was shortened by 5 bases and J by 4 bases, with 8 bases between the two germline ends. The CDR3 DNA follows: TGTGCCAGCAGTCCAGGATTCTATGGCTACACCTTC. Its translation is CASSPGFYGYTF.

The genes are TRBV18 and TRBJ1-1; 8 bases are shared with TRBD1. Germline-derived CDR1 and CDR2 are KGHSH and LQKENI. V lost 3 bases to trimming and J lost 11 bases; unmatched junction nucleotides: 8. The CDR3 runs to 13 residues. The CDR3 spells CASSPSQGVDAFF. In DNA form, the CDR3 reads TGTGCCAGCTCACCTTCACAGGGGGTTGACGCTTTCTTT.

The rearrangement links TRBV5-6 to TRBJ1-1; perhaps TRBD1 as D (5 bases). The ends were cut back, 2 bases at V and 0 bases at J, with 11 bases in the middle. This CDR3 is 15 amino acids long. Germline CDR1 reads SGHDT; CDR2 reads YYEEEE. The DNA for the CDR3 is TGTGCCAGCAGCTTCTACAGGACTATGAACACTGAAGCTTTCTTT. Protein: CASSFYRTMNTEAFF.

The rearrangement uses TRBV15 and TRBJ2-3, with no clear D. The germline V gene encodes CDR1 LNHNV and CDR2 YYDKDF (reference sequence). The CDR3 length is 13 residues. The V and J ends lost 2 bases and 2 bases respectively, with 5 bases between them. For the CDR3, the DNA is TGTGCCACCAGCAGACAGGACACAGATACGCAGTATTTT. Encoded protein: CATSRQDTDTQYF.